This TCR beta chain was identified during a study of blood T cell repertoires in COVID-19. About the research overall: Italy, Spain and the United States were the sources of the convalescent and acute COVID-19 samples. Sources were T cells, B-cell-depleted T cells, or PBMCs; the material itself was cDNA or gDNA.

While infection was still active, Seattle patients were enrolled and then followed longitudinally. Germline V gene data show CDR1 as SGHDT and CDR2 as YYEEEE. This CDR3 spans 14 amino acids. With 3 bases removed from V and 2 bases from J, the gap between germline ends came to 8 bases. In the study's own analysis: Reference gene primer amplification gave nucleated cell count estimates. Repertoires were generated with immunoSEQ multiplex PCR, while TCRdb's copy carries only in-frame clones and drops some. Clone size and the V and J calls come from that table; the DNA yielded D and trimming. Of tens of thousands of clones listed, approximately 88% are singletons.

The source material was peripheral blood. The TCR comes from a man in his 60s with COVID-19, enrolled during active disease. J is TRBJ1-4 and V is TRBV5-6, with D possibly TRBD1 on 6 matching bases. The CDR3 loop reads CASSSDSTNEKLFF. The CDR3 region has the DNA TGTGCCAGCAGCTCGGACAGCACTAATGAAAAACTGTTTTTT.